This T cell receptor (beta chain) was profiled in a study of shared clonotypes between healthy human individuals. Study-level background: A donor's plate count was three for CD4 naive and three for CD4 memory; CD8 naive had two and CD8 memory one.

V was clipped by 3 bases and J by 4 bases, with 17 bases between them. CDR1 and CDR2 from the germline V gene are SGDLS and YYNGEE. This CDR3 region has 16 residues. Deep-level assay runs were performed. Genomic DNA of each subset was evenly split across several immunoSEQ plates. TCRdb keeps only in-frame clones here, not all; method: immunoSEQ multiplex PCR. The sample lists 2 million to 3 million clones; roughly 93% were seen once. This TCR came from a man aged 18 to 30 in good health. Some clones in this sample may be carry-over from other donors' samples. Sample: naive CD4+ T cells from PBMCs. Subset given: CD45RA+ positively selected. The J gene is TRBJ1-3, the V gene TRBV9; D may be TRBD1 (6 bases). CDR3 loop: CASSANPGHLGNTIYF. The CDR3 nucleotides read TGTGCCAGCAGCGCAAACCCGGGACACCTCGGAAACACCATATATTTT.